One sample yielded the 11 T cell receptor beta chains listed below, sequenced in a study of OX40 agonist ivuxolimab in advanced cancers. The library was obtained by the immunoSEQ multiplex PCR assay. TCRdb mirrors the immuneACCESS table, restricted to in-frame sequences. Some clones are absent from its copies; in checked studies, under half trace to an unresolved V gene, and the reason for the others is unknown. The sample table shows about 20,000 clones, and roughly 90% are seen once. Jointly, the top ten make up about 16% of the sample. The sequencing here drew on CD4+ or CD8+ T cells sorted from blood, taken in a trial of the OX40 agonist ivuxolimab. The receptors come from an adult with an advanced solid tumor such as melanoma, head and neck, liver or kidney cancer.

This clone was counted a single time. The V call is TRBV11-3, the J call TRBJ2-1; 7 bases match TRBD2. V dropped 8 bases and J dropped 7; count of bases not matched to a gene: 5. Germline V gene data show CDR1 as SGHNT and CDR2 as YENEEA. This CDR3 is built from 12 residues. CDR3 region: CASGSGQNEQFF. The CDR3 DNA sequence: TGTGCCAGCGGTAGCGGGCAAAATGAGCAGTTCTTC.

V usage is TRBV5-1 and J usage is TRBJ1-6; 10 bases map to TRBD1. The V segment lost 3 bases and the J segment 7 bases; nucleotides outside the gene matches: 4. CDR1 is SGHRS, CDR2 YFSETQ, per germline. The CDR3 loop spans 15 amino acids. The DNA of the CDR3 is TGCGCCAGCAGCTCGGCGGGACAGGGGAATTCACCCCTCCACTTT. Its translation is CASSSAGQGNSPLHF.

The rearrangement joins TRBV29-1 to TRBJ2-7; no definite D call. Germline V gene data show CDR1 as SQVTM and CDR2 as ANQGSEA. This CDR3 contains 12 residues. V was pared by 4 bases and J by 2 bases, with 9 bases between. The CDR3 DNA reads TGCAGCGTTGGGGTGTCAACCTACGAGCAGTACTTC. It codes for CSVGVSTYEQYF.

In its sample, this clone was seen once. This chain uses TRBV5-1 with TRBJ2-7; D call uncertain. From germline, CDR1 is SGHRS and CDR2 YFSETQ. V was clipped by 4 bases and J by 4 bases, with 12 bases between them. This CDR3 is 13 amino acids long. The CDR3 protein is CASSLVSGYEQYF. DNA for the CDR3: TGCGCCAGCAGCCTGGTGTCAGGATACGAGCAGTACTTC.

V and J are TRBV19 and TRBJ1-1, with 7 nucleotides matching TRBD1. Per the germline V gene, CDR1 is LNHDA and CDR2 is SQIVND (reference sequence). CDR3 length: 14 amino acids. With 7 bases clipped from V and 11 bases from J, the junction kept 16 bases outside the gene matches. CDR3 in DNA: TGTGCCAGTACCTCAACGGGAGGGGGCGCGGACGCTTTCTTT. As protein: CASTSTGGGADAFF.

By sample share, this clone is medium-sized (0.01 to 0.1%). The gene calls are TRBV6-6 and TRBJ2-1, with 12 positions matching TRBD2. V shed 8 bases, J shed 6 bases, and the junction held 2 bases outside the gene matches. CDR3 size: 13 residues. The V gene's germline CDR1 is MNHNY and CDR2 SVGAGI (reference sequence). The CDR3: CASGLAGPNEQFF. The DNA for the CDR3 is TGTGCCAGCGGACTAGCGGGGCCCAATGAGCAGTTCTTC.

In this sample, this clone turned up a few times. CDR3 amino acids: CASRLLLTGGSYSNQPQHF. The CDR3 nucleotides are TGTGCCAGCAGACTTCTTTTGACAGGGGGCAGTTATAGCAATCAGCCCCAGCATTTT. The gene calls are TRBV7-9 and TRBJ1-5; 10 bases line up with TRBD1. The CDR3 extends over 19 amino acids. Germline V gene lookup returns CDR1 SEHNR and CDR2 FQNEAQ (reference sequence). Trimming took 6 bases from V and 0 from J; bases not matched to a gene: 14.

The chain uses TRBV4-3 and TRBJ2-7, with TRBD1 matching over 9 bases. This CDR3 is built from 16 residues. CDR1 is LGHNA and CDR2 is YSLEER in the germline V gene. The V and J ends lost 1 base and 1 base, in that order; junction bases with no gene match: 5. The CDR3 DNA reads as TGCGCCAGCAGCCAAGGCCCCGGGACAGGGTCCTACGAGCAGTACTTC. This encodes CASSQGPGTGSYEQYF.

This chain joins TRBV6-5 and TRBJ2-2; D remains unclear. The germline V gene has CDR1 MNHEY and CDR2 SVGAGI. CDR3 length equals 10 residues. Trimming cost V 4 bases and J 6 bases, with 0 bases left between them. CDR3 bases: TGTGCCAGCAGTTCCGGGGAGCTGTTTTTT. Amino acids: CASSSGELFF.

The rearrangement uses TRBV2 and TRBJ2-3; 10 nucleotides align to TRBD1. CDR3 size: 14 residues. The germline V gene has CDR1 SNHLY and CDR2 FYNNEI. V lost 7 bases, J lost 4 bases, and 5 bases stayed unmatched. The CDR3 protein is CASNMGQGSDTQYF. In DNA form, the CDR3 reads TGTGCCAGCAATATGGGACAGGGGTCAGATACGCAGTATTTT.

The chain recombines TRBV10-3 with TRBJ1-2, with D uncertain. Trimming took 11 bases from V and 2 from J, leaving 21 bases between them. CDR3 length: 15 amino acids. Germline loops: CDR1 ENHRY, CDR2 SYGVKD. The CDR3 region is CAASSQAGRNYGYTF. The CDR3 bases are TGTGCCGCCTCTAGCCAGGCCGGGCGGAACTATGGCTACACCTTC.